This TCR beta chain is from a study of blood T cell repertoires in COVID-19. Study-wide background: COVID-19 samples collected from the United States, Italy and Spain covered acute and convalescent phases. The cDNA or gDNA used as material had been derived from T cells, B-cell-depleted T cells, or PBMCs.

Authors' analysis steps: Estimated nucleated cell counts came from reference gene primer amplification. TCRdb's copy holds only in-frame clones and misses some; the assay was immunoSEQ multiplex PCR. That table gives V, J and clone size, and the DNA gave D and trimming. The top ten clones hold over 1% of a sample with 300,000 or so clones, about 88% of them seen once. The sequenced material came from peripheral blood. The origin of this receptor is a man aged 70-80 years with acute or convalescent COVID-19.

CDR3 nucleotide sequence: TGTGCCAGCAGTGTTGAGGGAAGCAATCAGCCCCAGCATTTT. Protein: CASSVEGSNQPQHF. The rearrangement links TRBV2 to TRBJ1-5; D gene ambiguous. CDR1 and CDR2 (germline): SNHLY, FYNNEI. This CDR3 has 14 amino acids. Trimming pared 4 bases from V and 1 base from J, leaving 8 bases between.